This TCR beta chain was identified in a study of OX40 agonist ivuxolimab in advanced cancers. Whole-study context: Age averaged about 60 years (range roughly 23 to 90), and around 87% were male. Study results and caveats: Among patients with partial responses at 0.1-3.0 mg/kg, clonal expansion was among the lowest.

TCRdb's table, derived via immunoSEQ multiplex PCR, lists solely in-frame clones and lacks some. The data contain 20,000 to 25,000 clones, over 65% of them singletons. There are a few counts of this clone. The antigen is unknown. Autoimmune disease history or systemic immunosuppression disqualified patients. On cycle 4 day 1 and cycle 7 day 1, as well as at baseline, blood was sampled. Trimming removed 5 bases from V and 1 base from J; junction bases left unmatched: 7. CDR3 length: 16 amino acids. Germline V gene lookup returns CDR1 LNHDA and CDR2 SQIVND (reference sequence). This clonotype was obtained from an adult with an advanced solid tumor such as melanoma, head and neck, liver or kidney cancer. The sequenced sample was CD4+ or CD8+ T cells sorted from blood, obtained in a trial of the OX40 agonist ivuxolimab. This chain joins TRBV19 and TRBJ1-5; 8 bases match TRBD1. CDR3 residues: CASSPGTGGSNQPQHF. The CDR3 DNA reads as TGTGCCAGTAGTCCAGGGACAGGCGGGAGCAATCAGCCCCAGCATTTT.